Each of the 27 T cell receptor beta chains below was sequenced from the same sample in a study of T cells in localized non-small cell lung cancer. Repertoires were generated with immunoSEQ multiplex PCR, while TCRdb's copy carries only in-frame clones and drops some. The sample holds about 1,500 clones, under 30% seen once. The material sequenced was lung tumor tissue, taken before any cancer treatment. The receptors stem from a male donor at least 60 years old with stage III lung adenocarcinoma.

The chain joins TRBV19 to TRBJ1-5; tentative D call: TRBD1 (6 bases). CDR3 length: 16 amino acids. The V and J ends lost 5 bases and 5 bases respectively, with 19 bases between them. The V gene's germline CDR1 is LNHDA and CDR2 SQIVND (reference sequence). For the CDR3, the DNA is TGTGCCAGTAGTGCTCGGCGACAGGAAGGCCATCAGCCCCAGCATTTT. This sequence encodes CASSARRQEGHQPQHF.

A few counts support this clone. The V gene is TRBV14, the J gene TRBJ2-7, with D perhaps matching TRBD1 or TRBD2 (5 bases each). Germline-derived CDR1 and CDR2 are SGHDN and FVKESK. The germline V and J ends were trimmed by 2 bases and 3 bases, with 11 bases remaining between them. The CDR3 is 14 residues long. CDR3 loop: CASSQPGAGYEQYF. The CDR3 coding sequence is TGTGCCAGCAGCCAACCCGGGGCAGGCTACGAGCAGTACTTC.

The rearrangement links TRBV6-8 to TRBJ2-1, with 7 bases lining up with TRBD1. The V and J ends lost 6 bases and 2 bases, in that order; junction bases with no gene match: 1. The germline gives CDR1 MNHGY, CDR2 SAAAGT. The CDR3 consists of 13 residues. The CDR3 sequence is CASRGTAYNEQFF. In nucleotides, the CDR3 is TGTGCCAGCAGGGGGACAGCCTACAATGAGCAGTTCTTC.

The gene calls are TRBV30 and TRBJ1-1; the match to TRBD1 covers 7 bases. V was pared by 7 bases and J by 1 base, with 6 bases of the junction left unmatched. The length of the CDR3 is 13 residues. CDR1 is GTSNPN, CDR2 SVGIG, per germline (reference sequence). CDR3 protein: CASEGQQNTEAFF. Written as DNA, the CDR3 is TGTGCCTCGGAGGGACAGCAGAACACTGAAGCTTTCTTT.

The CDR3 DNA is TGTGCCAGCAGTGGTGGTAGCGGGGGTCTAAAAGAGACCCAGTACTTC. This translates into CASSGGSGGLKETQYF. The chain employs TRBV9 and TRBJ2-5; 9 positions match TRBD2. Germline assignment: CDR1 SGDLS and CDR2 YYNGEE. After removal of 5 bases from V and 3 bases from J, the junction contained 11 bases not matched to a gene. This CDR3 spans 16 amino acids. Full variable domain (rest looked up from reference TRBV9 and TRBJ2-5): DSGVTQTPKHLITATGQRVTLRCSPRSGDLSVYWYQQSLDQGLQFLIQYYNGEERAKGNILERFSAQQFPDLHSELNLSSLELGDSALYFCASSGGSGGLKETQYFGPGTRLLVL.

The gene calls are TRBV30 and TRBJ2-7; D ambiguous. CDR1 is GTSNPN, CDR2 SVGIG, per germline (reference sequence). V was clipped by 1 base and J by 3 bases, with 4 bases between them. The CDR3 sequence is 11 residues long. The CDR3 bases are TGTGCCTGGAGTGGGATCTACGAGCAGTACTTC. Translation gives CAWSGIYEQYF.

The chain has TRBV11-3 and TRBJ1-2; D possibly corresponds to TRBD1 (5 bases). Germline V gene sequence: CDR1 SGHNT, CDR2 YENEEA. Trimming removed 2 bases at V and 9 bases at J, with 19 bases between. The CDR3 is made up of 15 amino acids. The CDR3 reads CASSLRIRDPFSYTF. DNA of the CDR3: TGTGCCAGCAGCTTACGGATCCGGGACCCATTCAGCTACACCTTC.

This chain connects TRBV19 to TRBJ1-5; a possible D gene is TRBD1 (6 bases). V lost 4 bases, J lost 4 bases, and 17 bases lay in between. Germline CDR1 LNHDA, CDR2 SQIVND (reference sequence). This CDR3 has 16 residues. The CDR3 DNA is TGTGCCAGTAGTAGAGGACAGTTTCTAATAAATCAGCCCCAGCATTTT. Translation: CASSRGQFLINQPQHF.

The chain joins TRBV28 to TRBJ1-2; D unresolved. Germline CDR1 reads MDHEN; CDR2 reads SYDVKM. The CDR3 is 14 amino acids. V was pared by 6 bases and J by 4 bases, with 15 bases between. The CDR3 sequence is CASSLASATYGYTF. The CDR3 DNA sequence: TGTGCCAGCAGCCTCGCTAGCGCGACCTATGGCTACACCTTC.

This clone came up a few times. This chain joins TRBV6-8 and TRBJ2-5, with TRBD1 matching over 11 bases. The CDR3 consists of 15 residues. Germline CDR1 reads MNHGY; CDR2 reads SAAAGT. The trim removed 8 bases at V and 7 bases at J, leaving 12 bases unmatched. The CDR3 nucleotides are TGTGCCAGCCACGGGACAGGGGGGATCTTAGGGACCCAGTACTTC. This sequence encodes CASHGTGGILGTQYF.

This clone was seen more than once but under ten times. V usage is TRBV6-8 and J usage is TRBJ2-3; D gene uncertain. Germline V gives CDR1 MNHGY, CDR2 SAAAGT. This CDR3 region has 13 residues. Trimming cost V 0 bases and J 2 bases, with 3 bases left between them. The CDR3 protein is CASSYSSTDTQYF. CDR3 nucleotide sequence: TGTGCCAGCAGTTACTCGTCCACAGATACGCAGTATTTT.

The chain carries TRBV9 and TRBJ1-2, with D uncertain. Germline loops: CDR1 SGDLS, CDR2 YYNGEE. The germline V and J ends were trimmed by 3 bases and 3 bases, with 6 bases remaining between them. CDR3 length: 12 amino acids. Here the CDR3 DNA reads TGTGCCAGCAGCGCCCAGGACTATGGCTACACCTTC. It specifies CASSAQDYGYTF.

V usage is TRBV19 and J usage is TRBJ1-2, with a weak D call TRBD1 (6 bases). CDR1 is LNHDA and CDR2 is SQIVND in the germline V gene (reference sequence). The CDR3 runs 15 residues. V gave up 3 bases and J gave up 0 bases, with 11 bases separating them. Here the CDR3 reads CASSIQGTTNYGYTF. The CDR3 bases are TGTGCCAGTAGTATTCAGGGGACCACTAACTATGGCTACACCTTC. Based on the CDR3 plus reference TRBV19 and TRBJ1-2, the full variable domain is DGGITQSPKYLFRKEGQNVTLSCEQNLNHDAMYWYRQDPGQGLRLIYYSQIVNDFQKGDIAEGYSVSREKKESFPLTVTSAQKNPTAFYLCASSIQGTTNYGYTFGSGTRLTVV.

The chain has TRBV30 and TRBJ2-3; D is perhaps TRBD2 (6 bases). The length of the CDR3 is 16 residues. Germline CDR1 and CDR2: GTSNPN and SVGIG (reference sequence). The V and J ends lost 2 bases and 0 bases respectively, with 15 bases between them. The CDR3 sequence: CAWSILTGTSTDTQYF. CDR3 sequence (DNA): TGTGCCTGGAGTATCCTCACGGGGACTAGCACAGATACGCAGTATTTT.

This clone has just a few counts. The chain joins TRBV11-3 to TRBJ1-6, with D perhaps matching TRBD1 (5 bases). The CDR3 consists of 14 residues. Germline V gives CDR1 SGHNT, CDR2 YENEEA. The germline V and J ends were trimmed by 5 bases and 5 bases, with 10 bases remaining between them. This CDR3 reads CASSPGTDNSPLHF. CDR3 DNA sequence: TGTGCCAGCAGCCCCGGGACGGATAATTCACCCCTCCACTTT.

This clone is medium-sized by share. The CDR3 bases are TGTGCCAGCAGTAGTACAGGGTCTGGCGATGGCTACACCTTC. The encoded protein is CASSSTGSGDGYTF. The chain joins TRBV6-8 to TRBJ1-2; maybe TRBD1 (6 bases). V was clipped by 5 bases and J by 6 bases, with 16 bases between them. This CDR3 is built from 14 residues. CDR1 is MNHGY, CDR2 SAAAGT, per germline.

The chain joins TRBV5-1 to TRBJ2-7; 11 positions agree with TRBD1. V dropped 3 bases and J dropped 3; count of bases not matched to a gene: 2. The CDR3 length is 14 residues. CDR1 and CDR2 (germline): SGHRS, YFSETQ. The CDR3 spells CASSWTGGNYEQYF. CDR3 nucleotides: TGCGCCAGCAGCTGGACAGGGGGCAACTACGAGCAGTACTTC.

In its sample, this clone was seen a few times. The chain uses TRBV18 and TRBJ1-1; 9 bases are shared with TRBD1. CDR3 size: 17 residues. The germline gives CDR1 KGHSH, CDR2 LQKENI. After removal of 6 bases from V and 2 bases from J, the junction contained 13 bases not matched to a gene. CDR3 bases: TGTGCCAGCTCTCCCAACGTGGTGACAGGGGGAAACACTGAAGCTTTCTTT. Translated: CASSPNVVTGGNTEAFF.

The J gene is TRBJ2-7, the V gene TRBV29-1, with a weak D call TRBD1 (6 bases). The CDR3 is 12 amino acids. V dropped 6 bases and J dropped 7 bases, with 16 bases sitting between them. Germline CDR1 reads SQVTM; CDR2 reads ANQGSEA. DNA of the CDR3: TGCAGCGTCCTCGACAGGACAAAGGAGCAGTACTTC. As protein: CSVLDRTKEQYF.

A remark on this clone: Other nucleotide sequences in the sample specify the same CDR3. The V call is TRBV18, the J call TRBJ1-5; 9 bases match TRBD1. Per germline, CDR1 KGHSH and CDR2 LQKENI. Unmatched junction bases numbered 1, after V lost 3 bases and J lost 4 bases. The CDR3 covers 14 residues. The CDR3 loop is CASSPTGGNQPQHF. In DNA, the CDR3 is TGTGCCAGCTCACCGACAGGGGGAAATCAGCCCCAGCATTTT.

J is TRBJ2-1 and V is TRBV5-1, with D perhaps matching TRBD2 (5 bases). V was pared by 2 bases and J by 0 bases, with 6 bases between. The CDR3 consists of 14 residues. CDR1 and CDR2 from the germline V gene are SGHRS and YFSETQ. The CDR3 DNA follows: TGCGCCAGCAGCTTCGGGGTCTCCTACAATGAGCAGTTCTTC. This translates into CASSFGVSYNEQFF.

The rearrangement links TRBV5-1 to TRBJ2-6, with D tentatively TRBD1 (6 bases). Germline loops: CDR1 SGHRS, CDR2 YFSETQ. CDR3 length: 18 amino acids. V was shortened by 1 base and J by 0 bases, with 14 bases between the two germline ends. Here the CDR3 reads CASSLTSGGPSGANVLTF. CDR3 nucleotide sequence: TGCGCCAGCAGCTTGACGTCTGGGGGCCCCTCTGGGGCCAACGTCCTGACTTTC.

This clone appeared a few times. V and J are TRBV11-3 and TRBJ2-5; a weak D match, TRBD2 (5 bases). The germline CDR1 and CDR2 sequences are SGHNT and YENEEA. This CDR3 spans 14 amino acids. V lost 4 bases and J 1 base, leaving 10 bases between the germline ends. The CDR3: CASSSPGSQETQYF. In DNA form, the CDR3 reads TGTGCCAGCAGCTCGCCGGGGTCCCAAGAGACCCAGTACTTC.

This clone showed up just a few times. The chain has TRBV11-3 and TRBJ1-6; D remains unclear. Germline CDR1 is SGHNT and CDR2 is YENEEA. Trimming removed 3 bases at V and 7 bases at J, with 10 bases between. The CDR3 sequence is 14 residues long. The CDR3 DNA reads TGTGCCAGCAGCTTGGAGGTGCAAAATTCACCCCTCCACTTT. Encoded protein: CASSLEVQNSPLHF.

This clone was recorded a few times. The rearrangement joins TRBV11-3 to TRBJ2-5, with 7 bases aligning to TRBD1. The CDR3 has 15 amino acids. The germline V gene encodes CDR1 SGHNT and CDR2 YENEEA. V dropped 1 base and J dropped 3; count of bases not matched to a gene: 5. The DNA for the CDR3 is TGTGCCAGCAGCTTAGGACAGGGACGAGAAGAGACCCAGTACTTC. This translates into CASSLGQGREETQYF.

This clone ranks as large. This chain joins TRBV9 and TRBJ1-3; tentatively, D is TRBD1 (6 bases). Germline-derived CDR1 and CDR2 are SGDLS and YYNGEE. V was pared by 3 bases and J by 4 bases, with 14 bases between. The CDR3 spans 15 residues. DNA for the CDR3: TGTGCCAGCAGCGCACAGGGCAACCTCGGAAACACCATATATTTT. Its protein product is CASSAQGNLGNTIYF. Together with reference TRBV9 and TRBJ1-3, the CDR3 gives the full variable domain: DSGVTQTPKHLITATGQRVTLRCSPRSGDLSVYWYQQSLDQGLQFLIQYYNGEERAKGNILERFSAQQFPDLHSELNLSSLELGDSALYFCASSAQGNLGNTIYFGEGSWLTVV.

This clone was observed a few times. The chain joins TRBV16 to TRBJ1-2; 7 bases line up with TRBD1. The CDR3 has 15 residues. Germline V gene sequence: CDR1 KGHSY, CDR2 FQNENV. J lost 10 bases, V lost 1 base, and 12 bases had no gene match. CDR3 in amino acids: CASSQYEGQVVPYTF. In DNA form, the CDR3 reads TGTGCCAGCAGCCAATACGAAGGACAGGTGGTACCCTACACCTTC.